A single sample is the source of the 9 T cell receptor beta chains below, sequenced in a study of cytomegalovirus exposure and HLA in healthy donors. This PCR relied on a set of 60 Vbeta primers and 13 Jbeta primers. TCRdb keeps only in-frame clones here, not all; method: immunoSEQ multiplex PCR. The repertoire holds about 100,000 clones, about 76% seen once, with roughly 7.1% in the top ten. Sequencing was performed on PBMCs. Receptors originate from a man aged 35 to 55 in good health and CMV-seropositive.

In its sample, this clone was seen a few times. The rearrangement joins TRBV5-6 to TRBJ2-5; D not certain. The germline V and J ends were trimmed by 6 bases and 5 bases, with 14 bases remaining between them. CDR3 length: 13 residues. The germline V gene encodes CDR1 SGHDT and CDR2 YYEEEE. CDR3 sequence: CASNPWPKETQYF. The CDR3 nucleotides read TGTGCCAGCAACCCGTGGCCCAAGGAGACCCAGTACTTC. The whole variable domain, remainder taken from reference TRBV5-6 and TRBJ2-5, is DAGVTQSPTHLIKTRGQQVTLRCSPKSGHDTVSWYQQALGQGPQFIFQYYEEEERQRGNFPDRFSGHQFPNYSSELNVNALLLGDSALYLCASNPWPKETQYFGPGTRLLVL.

CDR3 sequence (DNA): TGTGCCAGCAGTTTATCAATCATTCTACCTCTAGCGGCTAGCACAGATACGCAGTATTTT. It yields the protein CASSLSIILPLAASTDTQYF. This chain links TRBV27 with TRBJ2-3; TRBD2 matches at 7 bases. The ends lost 0 bases at V and 0 bases at J; junction bases unmatched: 15. This CDR3 contains 20 residues. Germline values: CDR1 MNHEY, CDR2 SMNVEV (reference sequence).

The chain joins TRBV5-1 to TRBJ1-4, with 9 bases aligning to TRBD1. The germline V gene has CDR1 SGHRS and CDR2 YFSETQ. The CDR3 consists of 16 residues. Germline trimming cut 4 bases from V and 3 bases from J; bases unmatched to any gene: 7. The CDR3 loop reads CASSKGTGLANEKLFF. The CDR3 nucleotides are TGCGCCAGCAGCAAAGGGACAGGGCTTGCTAATGAAAAACTGTTTTTT.

J is TRBJ2-1 and V is TRBV7-3; D is perhaps TRBD2 (7 bases). Germline loops: CDR1 SGHTA, CDR2 FQGTGA. Trimming removed 8 bases from V and 5 bases from J, with 13 bases in between. The CDR3 has 13 amino acids. The CDR3 is CASSRGANNEQFF. Here the CDR3 DNA reads TGTGCCAGCTCCCGGGGGGCCAACAATGAGCAGTTCTTC.

The genes are TRBV29-1 and TRBJ1-1; TRBD1 matches 7 bases. The germline V gene encodes CDR1 SQVTM and CDR2 ANQGSEA. Trimming at V came to 0 bases and at J to 5 bases, leaving 9 bases not matched to a gene. The CDR3 sequence is 15 residues long. The CDR3 is CSVEDSEGATTEAFF. The CDR3 DNA is TGCAGCGTTGAAGATTCGGAGGGGGCAACAACTGAAGCTTTCTTT.

The V gene is TRBV5-6, the J gene TRBJ2-2, with TRBD1 matching 8 bases. Germline assignment: CDR1 SGHDT and CDR2 YYEEEE. The junction had 16 bases not matched to a gene; V was cut back by 7 bases and J by 5 bases. This CDR3 has 17 residues. CDR3 protein: CASEPLGPQGVTGELFF. CDR3 DNA: TGTGCCAGCGAACCCCTCGGCCCACAGGGGGTGACCGGGGAGCTGTTTTTT.

This clone was seen a single time. The rearrangement joins TRBV7-9 to TRBJ1-6, with 9 bases aligning to TRBD1. CDR1 is SEHNR, CDR2 FQNEAQ, per germline (reference sequence). CDR3 size: 16 residues. After removal of 3 bases from V and 3 bases from J, the junction contained 3 bases not matched to a gene. CDR3: CASSFGQGRYNSPLHF. CDR3 bases: TGTGCCAGCAGCTTCGGACAGGGGCGCTATAATTCACCCCTCCACTTT.

The chain links TRBV7-8 to TRBJ2-7, with D perhaps TRBD1 (6 bases). Trimming removed 1 base from V and 2 bases from J, with 9 bases in between. CDR1 and CDR2 from the germline V gene are SGHVS and FQNEAQ. This CDR3 comprises 14 residues. As DNA, the CDR3 is TGTGCCAGCAGCTTAGACAGGGATACCTACGAGCAGTACTTC. This sequence encodes CASSLDRDTYEQYF.

This clone showed up just a few times. The rearrangement uses TRBV9 and TRBJ1-1, with 7 bases identical to TRBD1. This CDR3 is built from 14 residues. Trimming took 0 bases from V and 11 from J; bases not matched to a gene: 10. The V gene's germline CDR1 is SGDLS and CDR2 YYNGEE. The CDR3 reads CASSVEGQNTGAFF. As DNA, the CDR3 is TGTGCCAGCAGCGTAGAGGGACAGAACACCGGGGCTTTCTTT. Filled out from reference TRBV9 and TRBJ1-1, the complete variable domain reads DSGVTQTPKHLITATGQRVTLRCSPRSGDLSVYWYQQSLDQGLQFLIQYYNGEERAKGNILERFSAQQFPDLHSELNLSSLELGDSALYFCASSVEGQNTGAFFGQGTRLTVV.